The sample holds one count of the clone carrying this T cell receptor beta chain. The target antigen is unknown. The data originate from a study of OX40 agonist ivuxolimab in advanced cancers. Study details: Three dose-escalation patients had partial responses: one with hepatocellular carcinoma and two with cutaneous melanoma.

The repertoire was sequenced with immunoSEQ multiplex PCR; TCRdb's copy has only in-frame clones and lacks some. The sample comprises 65,000 to 95,000 clones, roughly 94% of which are singletons, and 8.5% to 10% rests with the top ten. The study, taken as a whole, reports: Patients who responded partially at 0.1-3.0 mg/kg showed clonal expansion ranking among the lowest. Both CD4+ and CD8+ T cell populations in blood had undergone clonal expansion by week 6 at 0.1 to 3.0 mg/kg.

V lost 7 bases to trimming and J lost 0 bases, with 12 bases between them. The CDR3 extends over 14 amino acids. Germline V CDR1 and CDR2: MNHEY, SMNVEV (reference sequence). This sample comprised CD4+ or CD8+ T cells sorted from blood, obtained in a trial of the OX40 agonist ivuxolimab. The chain couples TRBV27 to TRBJ1-1; possible D gene TRBD1, 6 bases. This receptor was taken from an adult with an advanced solid tumor such as melanoma, head and neck, liver or kidney cancer. CDR3 residues: CASTRGGVNTEAFF. The CDR3 DNA reads as TGTGCCAGCACCCGAGGGGGGGTGAACACTGAAGCTTTCTTT.